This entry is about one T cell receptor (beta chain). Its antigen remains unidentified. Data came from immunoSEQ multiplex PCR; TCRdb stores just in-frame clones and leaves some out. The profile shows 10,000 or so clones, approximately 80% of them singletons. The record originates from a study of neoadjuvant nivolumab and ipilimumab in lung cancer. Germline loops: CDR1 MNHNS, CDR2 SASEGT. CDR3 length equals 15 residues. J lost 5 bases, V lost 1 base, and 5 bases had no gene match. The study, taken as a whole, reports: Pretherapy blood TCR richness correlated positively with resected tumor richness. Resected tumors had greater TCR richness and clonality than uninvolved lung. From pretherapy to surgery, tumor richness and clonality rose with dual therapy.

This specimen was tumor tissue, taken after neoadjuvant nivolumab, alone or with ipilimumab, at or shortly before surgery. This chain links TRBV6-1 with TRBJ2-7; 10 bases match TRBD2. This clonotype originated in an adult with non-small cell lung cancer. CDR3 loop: CASSEGAGTSDEQYF. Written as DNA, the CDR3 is TGTGCCAGCAGTGAAGGGGCCGGGACTAGCGACGAGCAGTACTTC.